This TCR beta chain was captured in a study of regulatory T cells in long-lasting Graves disease. Whole-study context: Patients with persistent Graves' disease had over 5 years of antithyroid drugs and persistent TSH receptor antibodies. Study results and limitations: Persistent patients shared more public clonotypes (over 2,500) than new patients (roughly 970). Persistent Graves' patients had lower TCR diversity than newly diagnosed ones.

About this clonotype itself: Antigen unknown.

The V segment lost 3 bases and the J segment 1 base; nucleotides outside the gene matches: 8. CDR1 is SQVTM and CDR2 is ANQGSEA in the germline V gene. The CDR3 is 15 residues long. Time point given: persistent/refractory GD, antithyroid drugs over 5 years with positive TRAb. Isolated PBMC RNA provided the starting material for the TCR library. Arm-PCR of CDR3 regions with iRepertoire HTBI primers generated TCR beta libraries. TCRdb analysed the multiplex PCR reads with MiXCR anew, one entry per CDR3 protein. The sample yields some 470,000 distinct CDR3 sequences, about 22% seen once. This TCR was sampled from a female donor with Graves disease. Source: peripheral blood mononuclear cells (PBMCs), taken when the disease was refractory, from a patient treated with antithyroid drugs. V and J are TRBV29-1 and TRBJ2-5; the match to TRBD2 covers 7 bases. CDR3 sequence reads: CSVDMAGVFQETQYF. In DNA, the CDR3 is TGCAGCGTTGACATGGCGGGGGTCTTCCAAGAGACCCAGTACTTC.